This T cell receptor beta chain was retrieved from a study of metastatic and nonmetastatic thyroid tumors. About the research overall: Patients with malignant and benign thyroid disease provided blood and tumor or nodule tissue, whose repertoires were compared.

Study-wide findings and caveats: Benign nodules reportedly had significantly lower TCR beta diversity than malignant thyroid tumors in blood and tumor.

This clone was counted between two and nine times. The antigen is undetermined. Every patient was untreated before thyroid surgery. Per the study methods: For papillary thyroid cancer, a distant-metastasis classifier was constructed from CDR3 differences observed across clinicopathological groups. TCRdb re-called the PCR reads through MiXCR. These V and J calls rely on TCRdb rather than the paper's analysis. The sample comprises 30,000 or so clones, around 7% of which are singletons, and 43% rests with the top ten. Source material: blood. This clonotype originated in a female donor with papillary thyroid cancer or a benign thyroid nodule (not recorded which). Some clones in this sample may be carry-over from other donors' samples.

The CDR3 region has the DNA TGTGCCAGCAGTTACTCGACGACTAGCGGGAGGTGGTACGAGCAGTACTTC. Amino acid sequence: CASSYSTTSGRWYEQYF. The V gene is TRBV6-2 or TRBV6-3, the J gene TRBJ2-7; the match to TRBD2 covers 13 bases. This CDR3 region has 17 residues. Germline loops: CDR1 MNHEY, CDR2 SVGEGT. Trimming cost V 0 bases and J 4 bases; bases outside gene matches: 6.